This TCR beta chain was sequenced for a study of blood T cell repertoires in COVID-19. On the study more broadly: In each case, the material was cDNA or gDNA derived from T cells, B-cell-depleted T cells, or PBMCs.

Sequencing was performed with immunoSEQ multiplex PCR; in TCRdb, only in-frame clones are kept and a portion is missing. The sample comprises around 300,000 clones, approximately 85% of which are singletons, and approximately 9.9% rests with the top ten. The CDR3 has 15 amino acids. CDR1 is SQVTM, CDR2 ANQGSEA, per germline. The V end was cut by 7 bases, the J end by 6 bases, with 22 bases between. The TCR was taken from a woman in her seventies with acute or convalescent COVID-19. Input material: peripheral blood. This chain joins TRBV29-1 and TRBJ1-3, with D tentatively TRBD1 (6 bases). The CDR3 region has the DNA TGCAGCGCCGTGGGGGACACAAAACGGTTAAACACCATATATTTT. It translates to CSAVGDTKRLNTIYF.